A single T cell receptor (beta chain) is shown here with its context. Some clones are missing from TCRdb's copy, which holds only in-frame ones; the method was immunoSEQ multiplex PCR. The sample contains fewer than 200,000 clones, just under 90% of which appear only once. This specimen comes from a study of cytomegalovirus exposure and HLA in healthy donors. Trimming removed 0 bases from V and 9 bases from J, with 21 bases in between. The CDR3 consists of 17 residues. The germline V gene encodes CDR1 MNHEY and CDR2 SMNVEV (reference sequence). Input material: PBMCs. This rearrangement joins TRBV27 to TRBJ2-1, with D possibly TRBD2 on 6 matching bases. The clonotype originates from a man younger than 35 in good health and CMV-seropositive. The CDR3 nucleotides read TGTGCCAGCAGTTTATCGACGGTGGTCGCCGCGGGGAGTGAGCAGTTCTTC. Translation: CASSLSTVVAAGSEQFF.